This T cell receptor (beta chain) emerged from a study of T cell clonotyping in hematopoietic cell transplantation. General study results and limits: At the given depth, recipient repertoires were over 95% de novo clonotypes. After transplant, recipient diversity fell while pathologically expanded clonotypes grew through day 180.

Samples: about 28 days before transplant, then days 30, 100 and 180 after. Sequencing used immunoSEQ multiplex PCR; TCRdb keeps in-frame clones, though not all of them. This table has nearly 9,000 clones, 90% to 95% appearing once. In regard to this clone: Its antigen is unknown.

This clonotype was sampled from a male patient between 50 and 60 years old who had an allogeneic stem cell transplant from a related donor, so T cells may come from the graft donor. Some clones in this sample may be carry-over from other donors' samples. Sequencing was performed on PBMCs, taken 100 days after allogeneic stem cell transplant.

CDR3 DNA: TGTGCCAGCAGTGAAGAGGAGACTAACTATGGCTACACCTTC. It codes for CASSEEETNYGYTF. The chain is built from TRBV2 and TRBJ1-2, with unresolved D. Deletions cut 1 base from V and 0 bases from J, with 6 bases between. Germline V gene lookup returns CDR1 SNHLY and CDR2 FYNNEI. This CDR3 spans 14 amino acids.